Listed below are T cell receptor beta chains from one sample, sequenced in a study of cytomegalovirus exposure and HLA in healthy donors. TCRdb's copy holds only in-frame clones and misses some; the assay was immunoSEQ multiplex PCR. Of around 110,000 clones listed, just under 70% were seen once; the top ten hold roughly 8.7%. The sequencing sample was made of PBMCs. These TCRs come from a man aged 25 to 40 in good health and CMV-seropositive. Each CDR3 is given with its conserved first and last residue. A D gene is named only where the DNA matches it firmly. Size is omitted from some rows. Given values are once, few, many or a class for expanded clones.

-	TRBD1	TRBV7-3	TRBJ2-3	17	CASSPKDRAESTDTQYF	TGTGCCAGCAGCCCCAAGGACAGGGCGGAAAGCACAGATACGCAGTATTTT
-	TRBD1	TRBV13	TRBJ1-2	14	CASRRTGGNYGYTF	TGTGCCAGCAGGCGGACAGGGGGAAACTATGGCTACACCTTC
-	-	TRBV6-5	TRBJ2-1	16	CASSLDWPRVWNEQFF	TGTGCCAGCAGTTTAGATTGGCCCCGGGTGTGGAATGAGCAGTTCTTC
-	-	TRBV29-1	TRBJ1-1	14	CSVRGRRGNTEAFF	TGCAGCGTTCGTGGAAGAAGGGGGAACACTGAAGCTTTCTTT
few	-	TRBV4-1	TRBJ2-2	15	CASSQDVAYTGELFF	TGCGCCAGCAGCCAAGACGTAGCGTACACCGGGGAGCTGTTTTTT
once	TRBD2	TRBV7-2	TRBJ2-2	18	CASSLPVTSGRPTGELFF	TGTGCCAGCAGCTTACCTGTGACTAGCGGGAGACCCACCGGGGAGCTGTTTTTT
-	-	TRBV9	TRBJ1-2	15	CASSVGFGQDYGYTF	TGTGCCAGCAGCGTGGGTTTTGGGCAGGACTATGGCTACACCTTC
-	TRBD1	TRBV5-1	TRBJ1-2	16	CASSSPTGGAAPFYTF	TGCGCCAGCAGCTCCCCAACAGGGGGCGCAGCACCATTCTACACCTTC
-	-	TRBV28	TRBJ1-5	16	CATREGTRGGKQPQHF	TGTGCCACTCGAGAGGGAACTAGGGGGGGCAAACAGCCCCAGCATTTT
-	TRBD2	TRBV12-5	TRBJ2-3	17	CASGLVVREGQADTQYF	TGTGCTAGTGGTTTGGTGGTGCGGGAGGGCCAGGCAGATACGCAGTATTTT
few	-	TRBV6-5	TRBJ2-5	14	CASSPQAYQETQYF	TGTGCCAGCAGTCCCCAGGCGTACCAAGAGACCCAGTACTTC
few	-	TRBV5-4	TRBJ2-3	16	CASSLEGGAGTDTQYF	TGTGCCAGCAGCTTGGAAGGGGGGGCCGGCACAGATACGCAGTATTTT
-	-	TRBV10-3	TRBJ1-2	13	CAISERGDWGYTF	TGTGCCATCAGTGAGAGGGGTGACTGGGGCTACACCTTC
-	-	TRBV19	TRBJ2-6	18	CASSPRIGGYSGANVLTF	TGCGCCAGTAGTCCTCGCATAGGGGGATATTCTGGGGCCAACGTCCTGACTTTC
-	-	TRBV9	TRBJ2-2	16	CASSRLDSWNTGELFF	TGTGCCAGCAGCCGTCTCGACTCTTGGAACACCGGGGAGCTGTTTTTT
-	TRBD1	TRBV5-6	TRBJ1-1	16	CASSLLPTGLNTEAFF	TGTGCCAGCAGCTTGCTCCCGACAGGGTTGAACACTGAAGCTTTCTTT
-	-	TRBV5-6	TRBJ1-4	14	CASSRGVSNEKLFF	TGTGCCAGCAGCCGGGGAGTTTCAAATGAAAAACTGTTTTTT
-	TRBD2	TRBV27	TRBJ2-2	20	CASSSYTPTSGRPGIGELFF	TGTGCCAGCAGTTCATATACCCCAACTAGCGGGAGGCCGGGGATCGGGGAGCTGTTCTTT
-	TRBD2	TRBV7-3	TRBJ2-1	16	CASSLGLAASYNEQFF	TGTGCCAGCAGCTTAGGACTAGCAGCTTCCTACAATGAGCAGTTCTTC
-	-	TRBV6-4	TRBJ1-1	13	CASKEGLNTEAFF	TGTGCCAGCAAGGAGGGACTGAACACTGAAGCTTTCTTT
-	-	TRBV18	TRBJ2-2	16	CASSPGGRANTGELFF	TGTGCCAGCTCACCAGGGGGCAGGGCGAACACCGGGGAGCTGTTTTTT
-	-	TRBV13	TRBJ1-2	14	CASSGGRLRYGYTF	TGTGCCAGCAGCGGAGGAAGGCTACGCTATGGCTACACCTTC
-	-	TRBV19	TRBJ1-2	17	CASSNSRGGQPGYGYTF	TGTGCCAGTAGTAATAGCCGGGGGGGGCAGCCCGGCTATGGCTACACCTTC
-	-	TRBV5-4	TRBJ2-7	12	CASSADNYEQYF	TGTGCCAGCAGCGCCGATAACTACGAGCAGTACTTC
few	-	TRBV30	TRBJ1-5	12	CAWSRGNQPQHF	TGTGCCTGGAGTCGGGGGAATCAGCCCCAGCATTTT
-	-	TRBV29-1	TRBJ2-2	15	CSVEDFDRSTGELFF	TGCAGCGTTGAAGACTTCGACAGATCCACCGGGGAGCTGTTTTTT
few	-	TRBV4-1	TRBJ1-2	16	CASSQEPTGSDYGYTF	TGCGCCAGCAGCCAAGAGCCCACAGGGTCGGACTATGGCTACACCTTC
few	-	TRBV19	TRBJ1-6	14	CASMGGLEGSPLHF	TGTGCCAGTATGGGGGGGCTAGAAGGGTCACCCCTCCACTTT
few	-	TRBV15	TRBJ1-1	15	CATSREGGYNTEAFF	TGTGCCACCAGCAGAGAGGGAGGGTACAACACTGAAGCTTTCTTT
-	TRBD1	TRBV30	TRBJ2-7	13	CAWETGTVNEQYF	TGTGCCTGGGAGACCGGGACAGTGAACGAGCAGTACTTC
-	-	TRBV9	TRBJ1-2	14	CASSADTVNYGYTF	TGTGCCAGCAGTGCGGACACAGTCAACTATGGCTACACCTTC
-	-	TRBV13	TRBJ1-6	16	CASSNRGEAYNSPLHF	TGTGCCAGCAGCAATCGGGGGGAAGCGTATAATTCACCCCTCCACTTT
-	-	TRBV7-2	TRBJ1-6	16	CASSLVGSSYNSPLHF	TGTGCCAGCAGCTTAGTGGGGAGCTCCTATAATTCACCCCTCCACTTT